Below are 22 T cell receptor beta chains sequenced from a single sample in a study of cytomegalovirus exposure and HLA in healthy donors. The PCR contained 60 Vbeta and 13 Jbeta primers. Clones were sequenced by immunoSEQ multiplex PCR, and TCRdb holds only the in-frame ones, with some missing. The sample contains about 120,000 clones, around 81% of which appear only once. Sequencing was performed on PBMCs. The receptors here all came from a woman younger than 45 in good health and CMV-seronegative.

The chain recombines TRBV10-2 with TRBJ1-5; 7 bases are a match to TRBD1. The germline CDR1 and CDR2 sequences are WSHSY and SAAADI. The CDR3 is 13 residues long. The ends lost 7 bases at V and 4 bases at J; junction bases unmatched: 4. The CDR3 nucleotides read TGCGCCAGCACCCGGGACAGAAATCAGCCCCAGCATTTT. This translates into CASTRDRNQPQHF.

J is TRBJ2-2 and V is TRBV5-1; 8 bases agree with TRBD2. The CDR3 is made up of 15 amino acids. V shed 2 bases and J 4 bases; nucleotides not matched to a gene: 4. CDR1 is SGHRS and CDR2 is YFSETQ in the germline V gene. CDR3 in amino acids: CASSFIAGGTGELFF. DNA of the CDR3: TGCGCCAGCAGCTTTATCGCGGGAGGCACCGGGGAGCTGTTTTTT.

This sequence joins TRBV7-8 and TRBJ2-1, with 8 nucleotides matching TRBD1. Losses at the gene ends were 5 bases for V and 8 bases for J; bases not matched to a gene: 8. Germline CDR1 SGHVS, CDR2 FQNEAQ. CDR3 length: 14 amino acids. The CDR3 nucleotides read TGTGCCAGCAGCCCTAGGACAGGGAGTGATGAGCAGTTCTTC. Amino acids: CASSPRTGSDEQFF.

CDR3 sequence reads: CASSFDQGALTGELFF. The CDR3 DNA is TGTGCCAGCAGCTTCGACCAGGGGGCGCTCACCGGGGAGCTGTTTTTT. The chain carries TRBV7-2 and TRBJ2-2, with 8 bases identical to TRBD1. Germline CDR1 SGHTA, CDR2 FQGNSA. V trimming: 3 bases; J trimming: 4 bases; junction bases outside the gene matches: 7. The CDR3 consists of 16 residues.

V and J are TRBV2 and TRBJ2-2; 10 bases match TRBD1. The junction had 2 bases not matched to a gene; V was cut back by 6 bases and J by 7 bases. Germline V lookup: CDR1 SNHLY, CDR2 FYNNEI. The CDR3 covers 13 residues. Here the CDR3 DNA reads TGTGCCAGCAGGGGACAGGGGATCGGGGAGCTGTTTTTT. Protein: CASRGQGIGELFF.

In DNA, the CDR3 is TGTGCCAGCAGTGATTTTACAGGGACCACACAAGAGACCCAGTACTTC. Protein sequence: CASSDFTGTTQETQYF. The chain has TRBV25-1 and TRBJ2-5; perhaps TRBD1 as D (6 bases). Trimming took off 3 bases at V and 2 bases at J, with 16 bases between the two ends. The CDR3 consists of 16 residues. Germline CDR1 is MGHDK and CDR2 is SYGVNS.

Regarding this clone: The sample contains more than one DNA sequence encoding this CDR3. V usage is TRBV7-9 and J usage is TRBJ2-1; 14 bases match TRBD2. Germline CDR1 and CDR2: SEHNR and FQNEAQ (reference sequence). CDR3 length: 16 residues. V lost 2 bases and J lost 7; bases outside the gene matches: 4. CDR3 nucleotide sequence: TGTGCCAGCAGCTTAATGGGACTAGCGGGGGTTAATGAGCAGTTCTTC. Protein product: CASSLMGLAGVNEQFF.

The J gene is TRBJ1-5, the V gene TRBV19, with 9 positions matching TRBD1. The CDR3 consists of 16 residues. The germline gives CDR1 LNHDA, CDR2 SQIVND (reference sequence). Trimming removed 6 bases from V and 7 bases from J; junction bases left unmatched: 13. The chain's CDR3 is CASSPLDRGLDQPQHF. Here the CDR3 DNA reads TGTGCCAGTAGCCCCTTGGACAGGGGATTAGACCAGCCCCAGCATTTT.

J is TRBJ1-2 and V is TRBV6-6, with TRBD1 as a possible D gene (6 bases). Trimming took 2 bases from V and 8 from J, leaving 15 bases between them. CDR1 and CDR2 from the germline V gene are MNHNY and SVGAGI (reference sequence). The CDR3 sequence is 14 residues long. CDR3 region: CASSYSSGAGGYTF. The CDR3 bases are TGTGCCAGCAGTTACAGTTCAGGGGCGGGCGGCTACACCTTC.

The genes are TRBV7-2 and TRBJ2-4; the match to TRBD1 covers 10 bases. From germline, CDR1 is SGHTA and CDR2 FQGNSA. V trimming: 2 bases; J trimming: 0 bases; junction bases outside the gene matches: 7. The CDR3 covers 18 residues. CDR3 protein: CASSLPPGQGLAKNIQYF. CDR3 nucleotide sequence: TGTGCCAGCAGCTTACCCCCGGGACAGGGGTTAGCCAAAAACATTCAGTACTTC.

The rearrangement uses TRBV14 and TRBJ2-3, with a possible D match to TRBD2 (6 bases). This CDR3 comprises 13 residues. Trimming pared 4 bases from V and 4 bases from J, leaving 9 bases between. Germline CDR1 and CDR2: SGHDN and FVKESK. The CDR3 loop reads CASSPRLADTQYF. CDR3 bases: TGTGCCAGCAGCCCTAGACTAGCAGATACGCAGTATTTT.

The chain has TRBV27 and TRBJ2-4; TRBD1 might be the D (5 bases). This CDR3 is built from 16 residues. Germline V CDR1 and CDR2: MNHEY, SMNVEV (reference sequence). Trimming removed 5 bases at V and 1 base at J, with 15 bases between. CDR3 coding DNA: TGTGCCAGCAGTCCCTTAGGGGCAGGGGCCAAAAACATTCAGTACTTC. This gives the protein CASSPLGAGAKNIQYF.

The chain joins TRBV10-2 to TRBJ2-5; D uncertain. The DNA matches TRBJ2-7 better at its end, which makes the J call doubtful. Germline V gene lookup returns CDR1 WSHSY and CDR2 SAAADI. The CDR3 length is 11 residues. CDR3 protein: CASSPIYEQYF. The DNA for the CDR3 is TGCGCCAGCAGTCCAATCTACGAGCAGTACTTC.

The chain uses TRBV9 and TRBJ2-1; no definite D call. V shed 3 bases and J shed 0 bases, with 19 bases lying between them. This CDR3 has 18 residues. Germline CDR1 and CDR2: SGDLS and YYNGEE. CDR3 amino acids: CASSAQPPGRDSYNEQFF. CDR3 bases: TGTGCCAGCAGCGCGCAACCCCCCGGTAGAGACTCCTACAATGAGCAGTTCTTC.

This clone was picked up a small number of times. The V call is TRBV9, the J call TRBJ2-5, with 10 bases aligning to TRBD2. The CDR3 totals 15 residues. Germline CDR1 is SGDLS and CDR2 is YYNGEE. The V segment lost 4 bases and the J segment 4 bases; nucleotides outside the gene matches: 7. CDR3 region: CASSSLAGDGETQYF. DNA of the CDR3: TGTGCCAGCAGCTCCCTAGCGGGAGATGGAGAGACCCAGTACTTC.

CDR3 bases: TGTGCCAGCAGCCACACCGGACAGGGATGGAACGAGCAGTACTTC. Translation gives CASSHTGQGWNEQYF. The V and J genes are TRBV28 and TRBJ2-7, with 8 bases lining up with TRBD1. With 6 bases clipped from V and 5 bases from J, the junction kept 12 bases outside the gene matches. The germline gives CDR1 MDHEN, CDR2 SYDVKM. CDR3 length: 15 amino acids.

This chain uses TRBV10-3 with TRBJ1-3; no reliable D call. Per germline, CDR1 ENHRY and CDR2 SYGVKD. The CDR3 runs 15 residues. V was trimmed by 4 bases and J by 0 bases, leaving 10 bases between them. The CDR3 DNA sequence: TGTGCCATCAGTGCGTTAGAGGTCTCTGGAAACACCATATATTTT. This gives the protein CAISALEVSGNTIYF.

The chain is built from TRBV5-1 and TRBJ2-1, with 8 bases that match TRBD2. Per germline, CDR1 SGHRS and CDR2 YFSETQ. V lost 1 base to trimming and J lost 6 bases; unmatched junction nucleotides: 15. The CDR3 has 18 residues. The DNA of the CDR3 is TGCGCCAGCAGCTTGATAACGGGCGCAGCGGGAGTGGGCAATGAGCAGTTCTTC. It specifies CASSLITGAAGVGNEQFF.

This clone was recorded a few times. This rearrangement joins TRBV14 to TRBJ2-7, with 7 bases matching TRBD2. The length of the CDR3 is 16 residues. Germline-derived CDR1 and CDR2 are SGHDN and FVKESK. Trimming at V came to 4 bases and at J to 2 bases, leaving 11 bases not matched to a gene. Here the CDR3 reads CASSPERPGRPYEQYF. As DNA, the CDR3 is TGTGCCAGCAGCCCCGAACGTCCCGGGAGGCCCTACGAGCAGTACTTC.

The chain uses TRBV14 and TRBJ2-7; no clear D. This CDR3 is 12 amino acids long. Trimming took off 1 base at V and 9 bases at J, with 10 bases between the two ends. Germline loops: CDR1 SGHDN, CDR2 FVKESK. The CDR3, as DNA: TGTGCCAGCAGCCAAGTCTCGCGTTCGCAGTACTTC. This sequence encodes CASSQVSRSQYF.

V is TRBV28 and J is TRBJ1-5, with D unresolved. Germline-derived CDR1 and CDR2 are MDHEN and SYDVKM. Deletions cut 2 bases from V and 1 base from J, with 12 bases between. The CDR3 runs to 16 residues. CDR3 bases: TGTGCCAGCAGTTTAGAGCGAGGGAGGAGCAATCAGCCCCAGCATTTT. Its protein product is CASSLERGRSNQPQHF. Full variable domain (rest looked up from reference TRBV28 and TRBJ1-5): DVKVTQSSRYLVKRTGEKVFLECVQDMDHENMFWYRQDPGLGLRLIYFSYDVKMKEKGDIPEGYSVSREKKERFSLILESASTNQTSMYLCASSLERGRSNQPQHFGDGTRLSIL.

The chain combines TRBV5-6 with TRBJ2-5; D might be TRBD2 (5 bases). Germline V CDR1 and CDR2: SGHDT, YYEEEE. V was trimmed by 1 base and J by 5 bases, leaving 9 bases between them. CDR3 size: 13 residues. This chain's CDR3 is CASSLKGGETQYF. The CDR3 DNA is TGTGCCAGCAGCTTGAAGGGCGGGGAGACCCAGTACTTC.